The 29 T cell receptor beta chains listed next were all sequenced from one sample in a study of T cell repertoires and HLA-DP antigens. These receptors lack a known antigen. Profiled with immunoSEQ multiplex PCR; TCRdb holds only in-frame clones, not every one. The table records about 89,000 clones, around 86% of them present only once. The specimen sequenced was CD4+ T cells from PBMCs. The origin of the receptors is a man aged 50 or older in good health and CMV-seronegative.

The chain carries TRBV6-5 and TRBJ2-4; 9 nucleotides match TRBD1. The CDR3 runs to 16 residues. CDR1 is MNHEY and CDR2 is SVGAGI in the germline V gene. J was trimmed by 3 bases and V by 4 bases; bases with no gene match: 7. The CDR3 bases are TGTGCCAGCAGTTCCCCTGGGACAGGGATCAAAAACATTCAGTACTTC. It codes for CASSSPGTGIKNIQYF.

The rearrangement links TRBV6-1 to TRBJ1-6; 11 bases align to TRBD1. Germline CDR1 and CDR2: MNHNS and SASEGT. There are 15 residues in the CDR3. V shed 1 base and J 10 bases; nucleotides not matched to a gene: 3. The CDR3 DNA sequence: TGTGCCAGCAGTGAAGGCGGGACAGGGGGATCACCCCTCCACTTT. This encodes CASSEGGTGGSPLHF.

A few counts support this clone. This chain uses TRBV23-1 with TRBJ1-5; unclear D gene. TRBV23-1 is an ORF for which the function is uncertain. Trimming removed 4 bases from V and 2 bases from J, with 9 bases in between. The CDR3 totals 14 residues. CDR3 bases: TGCGCCAGCAGTCGCTGGGAGGGCAATCAGCCCCAGCATTTT. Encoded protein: CASSRWEGNQPQHF.

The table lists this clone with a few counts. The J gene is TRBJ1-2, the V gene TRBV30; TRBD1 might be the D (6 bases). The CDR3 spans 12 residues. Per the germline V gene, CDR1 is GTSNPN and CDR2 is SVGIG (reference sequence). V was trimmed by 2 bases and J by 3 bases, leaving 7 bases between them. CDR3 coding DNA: TGTGCCTGGAGTCCAGGGGACTATGGCTACACCTTC. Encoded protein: CAWSPGDYGYTF. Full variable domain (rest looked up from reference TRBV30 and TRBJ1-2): SQTIHQWPATLVQPVGSPLSLECTVEGTSNPNLYWYRQAAGRGLQLLFYSVGIGQISSEVPQNLSASRPQDRQFILSSKKLLLSDSGFYLCAWSPGDYGYTFGSGTRLTVV.

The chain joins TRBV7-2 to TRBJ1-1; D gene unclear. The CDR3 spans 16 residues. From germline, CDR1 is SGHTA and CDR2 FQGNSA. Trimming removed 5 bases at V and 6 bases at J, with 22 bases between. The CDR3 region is CASSDPNAKVAAEAFF. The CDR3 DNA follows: TGTGCCAGCAGCGATCCGAACGCGAAAGTGGCGGCTGAAGCTTTCTTT.

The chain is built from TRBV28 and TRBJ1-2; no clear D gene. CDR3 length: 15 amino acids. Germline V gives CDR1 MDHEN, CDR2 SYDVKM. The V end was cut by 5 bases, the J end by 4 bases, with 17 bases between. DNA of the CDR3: TGTGCCAGCAGTCCTGCCGGTCCGACGGCCTATGGCTACACCTTC. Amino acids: CASSPAGPTAYGYTF.

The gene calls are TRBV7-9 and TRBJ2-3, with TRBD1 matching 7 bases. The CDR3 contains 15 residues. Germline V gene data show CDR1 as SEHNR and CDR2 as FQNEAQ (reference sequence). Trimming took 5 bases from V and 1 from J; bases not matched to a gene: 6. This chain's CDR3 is CASSLRDSRTDTQYF. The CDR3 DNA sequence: TGTGCCAGCAGCCTCCGGGACAGCCGCACAGATACGCAGTATTTT.

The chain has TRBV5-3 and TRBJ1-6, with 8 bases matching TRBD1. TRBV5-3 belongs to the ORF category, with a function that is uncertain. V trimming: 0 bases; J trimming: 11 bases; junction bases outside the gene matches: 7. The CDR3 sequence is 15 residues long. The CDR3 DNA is TGTGCCAGAAGCTTGGGCGGCAGGGGGCTTACACCCCTCCACTTT. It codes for CARSLGGRGLTPLHF.

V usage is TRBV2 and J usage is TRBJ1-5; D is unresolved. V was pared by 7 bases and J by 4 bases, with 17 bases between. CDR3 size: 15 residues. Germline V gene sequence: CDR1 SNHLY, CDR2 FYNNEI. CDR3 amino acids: CASTNQDRRNQPQHF. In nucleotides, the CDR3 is TGTGCCAGCACAAACCAAGACCGGCGGAATCAGCCCCAGCATTTT. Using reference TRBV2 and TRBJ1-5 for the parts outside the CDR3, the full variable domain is EPEVTQTPSHQVTQMGQEVILRCVPISNHLYFYWYRQILGQKVEFLVSFYNNEISEKSEIFDDQFSVERPDGSNFTLKIRSTKLEDSAMYFCASTNQDRRNQPQHFGDGTRLSIL.

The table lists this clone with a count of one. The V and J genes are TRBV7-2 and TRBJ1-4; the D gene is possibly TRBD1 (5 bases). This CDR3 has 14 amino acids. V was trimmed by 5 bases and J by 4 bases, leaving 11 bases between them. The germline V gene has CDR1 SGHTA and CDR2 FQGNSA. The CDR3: CASSAGPSNEKLFF. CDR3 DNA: TGTGCCAGCAGCGCGGGACCGAGTAATGAAAAACTGTTTTTT. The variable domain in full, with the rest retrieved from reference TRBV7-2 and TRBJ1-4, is GAGVSQSPSNKVTEKGKDVELRCDPISGHTALYWYRQSLGQGLEFLIYFQGNSAPDKSGLPSDRFSAERTGGSVSTLTIQRTQQEDSAVYLCASSAGPSNEKLFFGSGTQLSVL.

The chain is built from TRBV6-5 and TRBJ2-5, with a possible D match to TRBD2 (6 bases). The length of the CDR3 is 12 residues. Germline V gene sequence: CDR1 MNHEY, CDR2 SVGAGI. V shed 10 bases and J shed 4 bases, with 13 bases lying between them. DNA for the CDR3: TGTGCCACCAGCGGGCAGCGAGAGACCCAGTACTTC. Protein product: CATSGQRETQYF.

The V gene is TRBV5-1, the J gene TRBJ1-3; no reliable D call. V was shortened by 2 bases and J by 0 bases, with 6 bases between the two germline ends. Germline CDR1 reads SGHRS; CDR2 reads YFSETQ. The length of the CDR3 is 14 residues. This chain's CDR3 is CASSFGSSGNTIYF. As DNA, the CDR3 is TGCGCCAGCAGCTTCGGGAGCTCTGGAAACACCATATATTTT. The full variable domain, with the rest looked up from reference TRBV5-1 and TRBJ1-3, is KAGVTQTPRYLIKTRGQQVTLSCSPISGHRSVSWYQQTPGQGLQFLFEYFSETQRNKGNFPGRFSGRQFSNSRSEMNVSTLELGDSALYLCASSFGSSGNTIYFGEGSWLTVV.

The CDR3 region is CATSRERGLYEQYF. The DNA for the CDR3 is TGTGCCACCAGCAGAGAGAGGGGGCTCTACGAGCAGTACTTC. This chain joins TRBV15 and TRBJ2-7; 7 bases line up with TRBD1. CDR3 length equals 14 residues. The V gene's germline CDR1 is LNHNV and CDR2 YYDKDF (reference sequence). The V gene end was trimmed by 0 bases and the J gene end by 3 bases; junction bases not matched to a gene: 2.

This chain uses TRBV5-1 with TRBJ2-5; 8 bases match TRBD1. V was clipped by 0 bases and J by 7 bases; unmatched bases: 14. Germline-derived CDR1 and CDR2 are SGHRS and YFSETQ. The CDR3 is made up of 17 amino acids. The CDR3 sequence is CASSLEKSGGSGVTQYF. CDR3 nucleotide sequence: TGCGCCAGCAGCTTGGAGAAATCAGGGGGCTCGGGCGTGACCCAGTACTTC.

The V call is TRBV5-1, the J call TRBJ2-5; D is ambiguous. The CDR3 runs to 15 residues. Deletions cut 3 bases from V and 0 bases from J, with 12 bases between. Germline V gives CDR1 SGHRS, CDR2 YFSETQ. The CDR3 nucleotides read TGCGCCAGCAGCTCGACTGGATCGAACCAAGAGACCCAGTACTTC. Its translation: CASSSTGSNQETQYF.

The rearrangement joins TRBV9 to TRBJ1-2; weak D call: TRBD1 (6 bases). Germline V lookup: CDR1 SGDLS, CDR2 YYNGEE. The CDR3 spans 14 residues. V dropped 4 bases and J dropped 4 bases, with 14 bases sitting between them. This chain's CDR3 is CASSPETGFYGYTF. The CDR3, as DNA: TGTGCCAGCAGCCCCGAGACAGGCTTCTATGGCTACACCTTC. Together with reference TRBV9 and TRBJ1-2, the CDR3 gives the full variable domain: DSGVTQTPKHLITATGQRVTLRCSPRSGDLSVYWYQQSLDQGLQFLIQYYNGEERAKGNILERFSAQQFPDLHSELNLSSLELGDSALYFCASSPETGFYGYTFGSGTRLTVV.

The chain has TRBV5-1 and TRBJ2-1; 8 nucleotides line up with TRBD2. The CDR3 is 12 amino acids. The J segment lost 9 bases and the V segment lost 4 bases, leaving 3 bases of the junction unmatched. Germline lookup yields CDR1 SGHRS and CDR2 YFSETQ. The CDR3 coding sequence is TGCGCCAGCAGCGCGGGGGGCCCTGAGCAGTTCTTC. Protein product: CASSAGGPEQFF.

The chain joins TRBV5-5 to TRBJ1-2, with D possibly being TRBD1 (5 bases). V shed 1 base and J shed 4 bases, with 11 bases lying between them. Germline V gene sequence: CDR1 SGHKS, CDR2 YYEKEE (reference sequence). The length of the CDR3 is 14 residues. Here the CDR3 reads CASSLIGQGYGYTF. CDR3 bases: TGTGCCAGCAGCTTGATAGGCCAGGGCTATGGCTACACCTTC.

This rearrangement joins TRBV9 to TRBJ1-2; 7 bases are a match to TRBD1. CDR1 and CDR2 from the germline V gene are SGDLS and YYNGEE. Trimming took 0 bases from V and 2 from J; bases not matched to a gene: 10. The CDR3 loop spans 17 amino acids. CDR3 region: CASSVGQGWEVNYGYTF. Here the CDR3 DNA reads TGTGCCAGCAGCGTAGGACAGGGATGGGAAGTAAACTATGGCTACACCTTC.

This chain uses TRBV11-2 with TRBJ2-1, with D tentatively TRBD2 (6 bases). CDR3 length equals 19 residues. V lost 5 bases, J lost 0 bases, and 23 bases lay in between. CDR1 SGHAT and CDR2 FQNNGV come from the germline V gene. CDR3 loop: CASSRSGTPSPSSYNEQFF. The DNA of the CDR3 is TGTGCCAGCAGCCGATCCGGGACTCCCTCCCCAAGCTCCTACAATGAGCAGTTCTTC.

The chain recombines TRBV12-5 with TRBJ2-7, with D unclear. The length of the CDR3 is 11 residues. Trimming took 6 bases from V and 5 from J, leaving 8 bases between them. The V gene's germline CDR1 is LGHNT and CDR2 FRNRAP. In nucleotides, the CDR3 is TGTGCTAGTGGAATCGATAACGAGCAGTACTTC. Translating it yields CASGIDNEQYF. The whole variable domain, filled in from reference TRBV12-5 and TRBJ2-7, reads DARVTQTPRHKVTEMGQEVTMRCQPILGHNTVFWYRQTMMQGLELLAYFRNRAPLDDSGMPKDRFSAEMPDATLATLKIQPSEPRDSAVYFCASGIDNEQYFGPGTRLTVT.

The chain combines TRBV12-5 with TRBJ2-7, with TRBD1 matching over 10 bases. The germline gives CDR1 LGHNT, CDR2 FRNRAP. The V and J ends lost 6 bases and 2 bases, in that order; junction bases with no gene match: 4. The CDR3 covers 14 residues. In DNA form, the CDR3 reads TGTGCTAGTGGCCCCGGACAGGGGGCCTACGAGCAGTACTTC. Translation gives CASGPGQGAYEQYF.

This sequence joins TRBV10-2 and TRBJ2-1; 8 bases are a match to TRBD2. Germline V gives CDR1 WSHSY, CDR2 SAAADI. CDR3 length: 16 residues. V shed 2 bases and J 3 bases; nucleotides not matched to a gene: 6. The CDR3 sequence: CASSEIGLAFYNEQFF. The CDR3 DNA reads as TGCGCCAGCAGTGAGATTGGACTAGCTTTCTACAATGAGCAGTTCTTC.

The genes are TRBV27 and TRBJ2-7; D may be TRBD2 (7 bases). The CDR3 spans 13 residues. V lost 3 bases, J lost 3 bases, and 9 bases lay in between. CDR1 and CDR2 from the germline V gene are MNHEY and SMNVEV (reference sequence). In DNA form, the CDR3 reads TGTGCCAGCAGTTTCGGGGGGCACTACGAGCAGTACTTC. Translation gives CASSFGGHYEQYF.

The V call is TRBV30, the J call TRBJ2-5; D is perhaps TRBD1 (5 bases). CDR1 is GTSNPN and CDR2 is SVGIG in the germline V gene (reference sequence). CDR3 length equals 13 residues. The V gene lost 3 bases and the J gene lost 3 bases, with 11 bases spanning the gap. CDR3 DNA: TGTGCCTGGAGAGGACACGGTAAAGAGACCCAGTACTTC. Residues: CAWRGHGKETQYF.

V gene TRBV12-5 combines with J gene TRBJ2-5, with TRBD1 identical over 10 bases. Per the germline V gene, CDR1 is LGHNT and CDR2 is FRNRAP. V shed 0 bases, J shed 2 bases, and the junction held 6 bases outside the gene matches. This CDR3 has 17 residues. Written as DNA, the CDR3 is TGTGCTAGTGGTTTGGTACTTGGGACAGGGGATCAAGAGACCCAGTACTTC. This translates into CASGLVLGTGDQETQYF.

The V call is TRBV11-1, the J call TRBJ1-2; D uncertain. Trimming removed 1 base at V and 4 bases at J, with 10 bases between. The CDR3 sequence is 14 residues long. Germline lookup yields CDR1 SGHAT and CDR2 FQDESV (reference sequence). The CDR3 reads CASSLGLGGYGYTF. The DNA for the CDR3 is TGTGCCAGCAGCTTAGGCCTGGGAGGCTATGGCTACACCTTC.

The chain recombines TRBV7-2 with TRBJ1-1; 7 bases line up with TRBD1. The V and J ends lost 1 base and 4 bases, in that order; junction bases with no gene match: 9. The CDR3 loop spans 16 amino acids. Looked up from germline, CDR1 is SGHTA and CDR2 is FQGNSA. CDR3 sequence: CASSLEGAGVGTEAFF. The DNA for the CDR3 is TGTGCCAGCAGCTTAGAGGGGGCAGGGGTGGGCACTGAAGCTTTCTTT.

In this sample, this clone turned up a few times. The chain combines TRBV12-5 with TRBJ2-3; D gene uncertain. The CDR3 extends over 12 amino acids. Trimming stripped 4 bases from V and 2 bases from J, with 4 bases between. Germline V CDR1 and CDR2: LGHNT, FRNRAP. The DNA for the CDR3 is TGTGCTAGTGGTTCCAACACAGATACGCAGTATTTT. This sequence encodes CASGSNTDTQYF. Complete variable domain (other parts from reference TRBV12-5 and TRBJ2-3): DARVTQTPRHKVTEMGQEVTMRCQPILGHNTVFWYRQTMMQGLELLAYFRNRAPLDDSGMPKDRFSAEMPDATLATLKIQPSEPRDSAVYFCASGSNTDTQYFGPGTRLTVL.